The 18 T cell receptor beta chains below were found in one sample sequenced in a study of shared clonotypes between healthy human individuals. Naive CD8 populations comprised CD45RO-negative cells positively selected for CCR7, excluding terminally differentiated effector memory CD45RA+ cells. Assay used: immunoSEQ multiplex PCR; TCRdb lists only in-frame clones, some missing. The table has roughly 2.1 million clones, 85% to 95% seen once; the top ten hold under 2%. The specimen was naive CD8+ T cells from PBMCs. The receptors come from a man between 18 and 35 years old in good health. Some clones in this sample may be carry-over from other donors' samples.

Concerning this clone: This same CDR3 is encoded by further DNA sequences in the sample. CDR3 loop: CATSREAASSYNEQFF. CDR3 coding DNA: TGTGCCACCAGCAGAGAAGCGGCAAGCTCCTACAATGAGCAGTTCTTC. The chain uses TRBV15 and TRBJ2-1; D possibly corresponds to TRBD2 (5 bases). Germline CDR1 is LNHNV and CDR2 is YYDKDF (reference sequence). Deletions cut 0 bases from V and 0 bases from J, with 9 bases between. This CDR3 region has 16 residues.

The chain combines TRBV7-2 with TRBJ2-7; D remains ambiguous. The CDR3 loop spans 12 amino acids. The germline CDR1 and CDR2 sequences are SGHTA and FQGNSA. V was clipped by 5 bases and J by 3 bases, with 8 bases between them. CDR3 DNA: TGTGCCAGCAGCCCAGACTTCTACGAGCAGTACTTC. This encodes CASSPDFYEQYF.

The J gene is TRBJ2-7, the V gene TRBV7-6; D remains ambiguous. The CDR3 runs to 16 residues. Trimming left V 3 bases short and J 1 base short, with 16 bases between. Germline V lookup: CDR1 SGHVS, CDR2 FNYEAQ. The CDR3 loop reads CASSLKEKGFSYEQYF. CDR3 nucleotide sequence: TGTGCCAGCAGCTTGAAGGAGAAGGGCTTTTCCTACGAGCAGTACTTC.

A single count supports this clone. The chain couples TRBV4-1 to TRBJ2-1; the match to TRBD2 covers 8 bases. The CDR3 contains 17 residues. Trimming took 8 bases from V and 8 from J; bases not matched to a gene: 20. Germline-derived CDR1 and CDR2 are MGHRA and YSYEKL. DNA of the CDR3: TGCGCCAGCCTCCCAGGTCCGGGACTAGACCCCGGGGATGAGCAGTTCTTC. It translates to CASLPGPGLDPGDEQFF.

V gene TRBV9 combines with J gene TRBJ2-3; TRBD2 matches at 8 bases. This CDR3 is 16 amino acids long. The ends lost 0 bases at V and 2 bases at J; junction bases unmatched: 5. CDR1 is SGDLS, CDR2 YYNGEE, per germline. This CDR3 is CASSVELAANTDTQYF. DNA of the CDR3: TGTGCCAGCAGCGTAGAACTAGCGGCTAACACAGATACGCAGTATTTT.

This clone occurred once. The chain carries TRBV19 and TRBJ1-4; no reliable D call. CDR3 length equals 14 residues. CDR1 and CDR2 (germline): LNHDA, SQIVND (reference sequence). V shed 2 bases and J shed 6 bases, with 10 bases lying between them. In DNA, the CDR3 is TGTGCCAGTAGTATAAGGCTATCGGATGAAAAACTGTTTTTT. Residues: CASSIRLSDEKLFF.

The CDR3 spells CASTGTSGTYNEQFF. CDR3 coding DNA: TGTGCCAGCACCGGGACTAGCGGGACTTACAATGAGCAGTTCTTC. The rearrangement joins TRBV6-6 to TRBJ2-1; 13 positions match TRBD2. V dropped 7 bases and J dropped 4; count of bases not matched to a gene: 4. In germline, CDR1 is MNHNY, CDR2 SVGAGI (reference sequence). The CDR3 has 15 residues.

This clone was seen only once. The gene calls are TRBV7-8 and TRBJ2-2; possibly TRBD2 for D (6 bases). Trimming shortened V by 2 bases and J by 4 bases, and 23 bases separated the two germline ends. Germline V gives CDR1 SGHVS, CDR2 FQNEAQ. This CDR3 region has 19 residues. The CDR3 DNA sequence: TGTGCCAGCAGCTTAATTCACGTAGCGGCCGAGGGCGGCACCGGGGAGCTGTTTTTT. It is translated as CASSLIHVAAEGGTGELFF.

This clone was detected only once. This CDR3 reads CASSPPRDTRRYTF. CDR3 nucleotide sequence: TGTGCCAGCAGTCCCCCGAGGGACACCCGTCGGTACACCTTC. The genes are TRBV28 and TRBJ1-2, with D perhaps TRBD1 (6 bases). CDR1 MDHEN and CDR2 SYDVKM come from the germline V gene. The ends were cut back, 5 bases at V and 11 bases at J, with 21 bases in the middle. The CDR3 runs to 14 residues.

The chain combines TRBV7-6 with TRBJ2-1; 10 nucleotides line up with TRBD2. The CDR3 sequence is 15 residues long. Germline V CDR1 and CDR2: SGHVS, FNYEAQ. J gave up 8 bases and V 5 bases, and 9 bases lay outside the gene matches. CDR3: CASSPRTSGFDEQFF. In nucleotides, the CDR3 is TGTGCCAGCAGCCCTAGGACTAGCGGCTTCGATGAGCAGTTCTTC.

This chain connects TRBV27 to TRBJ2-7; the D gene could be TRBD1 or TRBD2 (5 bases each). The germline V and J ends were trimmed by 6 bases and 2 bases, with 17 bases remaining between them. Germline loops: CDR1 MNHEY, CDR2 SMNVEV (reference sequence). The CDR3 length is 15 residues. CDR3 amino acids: CASSSRTWDPYEQYF. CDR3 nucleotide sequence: TGTGCCAGCAGCTCCAGGACCTGGGACCCCTACGAGCAGTACTTC.

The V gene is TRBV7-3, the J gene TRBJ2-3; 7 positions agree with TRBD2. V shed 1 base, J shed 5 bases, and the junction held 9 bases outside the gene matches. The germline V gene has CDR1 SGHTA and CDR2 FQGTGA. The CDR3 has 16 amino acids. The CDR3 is CASSLRASGPRDTQYF. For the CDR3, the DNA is TGTGCCAGCAGCTTAAGGGCTAGCGGCCCCCGAGATACGCAGTATTTT. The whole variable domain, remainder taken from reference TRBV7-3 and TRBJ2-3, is GAGVSQTPSNKVTEKGKYVELRCDPISGHTALYWYRQSLGQGPEFLIYFQGTGAADDSGLPNDRFFAVRPEGSVSTLKIQRTERGDSAVYLCASSLRASGPRDTQYFGPGTRLTVL.

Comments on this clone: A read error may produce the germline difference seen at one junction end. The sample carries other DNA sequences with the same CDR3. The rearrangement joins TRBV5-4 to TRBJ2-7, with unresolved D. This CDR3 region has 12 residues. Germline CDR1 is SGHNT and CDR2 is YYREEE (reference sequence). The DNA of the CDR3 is TGTGCCAGCAGTTTGGGAACCTACGAGCAGTACTTC. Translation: CASSLGTYEQYF.

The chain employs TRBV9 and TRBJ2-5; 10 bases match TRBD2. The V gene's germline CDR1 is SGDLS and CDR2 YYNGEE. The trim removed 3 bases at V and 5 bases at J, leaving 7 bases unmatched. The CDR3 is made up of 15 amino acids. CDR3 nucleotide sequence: TGTGCCAGCAGCGAGAGCGGGAGGGCCTTTGAGACCCAGTACTTC. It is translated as CASSESGRAFETQYF.

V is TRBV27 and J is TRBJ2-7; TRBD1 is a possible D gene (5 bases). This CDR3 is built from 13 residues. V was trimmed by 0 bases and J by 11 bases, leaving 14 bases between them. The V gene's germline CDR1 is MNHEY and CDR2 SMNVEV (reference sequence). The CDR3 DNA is TGTGCCAGCAGTTTATCGTTGACAGCCGGCAAGTACTTC. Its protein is CASSLSLTAGKYF.

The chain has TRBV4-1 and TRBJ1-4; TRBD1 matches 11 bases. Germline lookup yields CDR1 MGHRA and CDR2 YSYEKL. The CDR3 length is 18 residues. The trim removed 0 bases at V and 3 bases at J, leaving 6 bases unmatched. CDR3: CASSQDPGQGEANEKLFF. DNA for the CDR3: TGCGCCAGCAGCCAAGATCCGGGACAGGGGGAGGCTAATGAAAAACTGTTTTTT.

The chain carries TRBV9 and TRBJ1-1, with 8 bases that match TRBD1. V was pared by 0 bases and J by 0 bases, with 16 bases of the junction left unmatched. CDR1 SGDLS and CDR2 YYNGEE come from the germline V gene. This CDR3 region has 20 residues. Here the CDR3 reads CASSVESSPGTGVLNTEAFF. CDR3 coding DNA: TGTGCCAGCAGCGTAGAATCTTCCCCCGGGACAGGTGTTCTGAACACTGAAGCTTTCTTT.

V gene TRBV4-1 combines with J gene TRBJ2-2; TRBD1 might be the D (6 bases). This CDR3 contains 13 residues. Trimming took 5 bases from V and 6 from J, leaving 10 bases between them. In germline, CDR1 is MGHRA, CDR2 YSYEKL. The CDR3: CASSYRVAGELFF. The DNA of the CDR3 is TGCGCCAGCAGCTACAGGGTTGCCGGGGAGCTGTTTTTT.